Shown below are 14 T cell receptor beta chains from a single sample sequenced in a study of radiotherapy plus CTLA-4 blockade in lung cancer. Data came from immunoSEQ multiplex PCR; TCRdb stores just in-frame clones and leaves some out. The repertoire holds around 40,000 clones, with approximately 85% as singletons. The sample consisted of peripheral blood, taken from a patient treated with radiotherapy plus ipilimumab. The origin of the receptors is a human donor with non-small cell lung cancer who had stable disease on radiotherapy plus ipilimumab.

To note about this clone: The sample holds other DNA sequences that translate to the same CDR3. This rearrangement joins TRBV18 to TRBJ2-7; 10 bases match TRBD1. The germline gives CDR1 KGHSH, CDR2 LQKENI. The V gene end was trimmed by 3 bases and the J gene end by 4 bases; junction bases not matched to a gene: 3. This CDR3 is 14 amino acids long. The CDR3 loop reads CASSPGQGEYEQYF. CDR3 nucleotides: TGTGCCAGCTCACCTGGACAGGGGGAGTACGAGCAGTACTTC.

The chain combines TRBV2 with TRBJ1-1; 9 bases line up with TRBD1. V shed 6 bases and J 4 bases; nucleotides not matched to a gene: 6. The CDR3 extends over 14 amino acids. Looked up from germline, CDR1 is SNHLY and CDR2 is FYNNEI. The CDR3 bases are TGTGCCAGCAGAAAAACAGGGGGCATCACTGAAGCTTTCTTT. Amino acids: CASRKTGGITEAFF.

This clone was observed a handful of times. The chain links TRBV6-1 to TRBJ1-1; maybe TRBD1 (5 bases). Trimming removed 0 bases at V and 2 bases at J, with 19 bases between. CDR1 is MNHNS, CDR2 SASEGT, per germline. The CDR3 totals 18 residues. The DNA of the CDR3 is TGTGCCAGCAGTGAAGCCGGTTGGGTGGCAGGGTCTAACACTGAAGCTTTCTTT. Translation gives CASSEAGWVAGSNTEAFF.

The V and J genes are TRBV27 and TRBJ2-1; 9 bases are a match to TRBD1. The CDR3 is made up of 15 amino acids. Trimming cost V 3 bases and J 5 bases; bases outside gene matches: 5. Germline values: CDR1 MNHEY, CDR2 SMNVEV (reference sequence). CDR3 nucleotide sequence: TGTGCCAGCAGTTTTCGGGACAGGGTCGACAATGAGCAGTTCTTC. Encoded protein: CASSFRDRVDNEQFF.

This clone was seen a single time. The rearrangement links TRBV7-9 to TRBJ2-7; 11 nucleotides match TRBD1. Germline trimming cut 1 base from V and 6 bases from J; bases unmatched to any gene: 5. Per the germline V gene, CDR1 is SEHNR and CDR2 is FQNEAQ (reference sequence). The CDR3 runs to 15 residues. The CDR3 loop reads CASSLVRGTGGEQYF. The CDR3 region has the DNA TGTGCCAGCAGCTTAGTGAGGGGGACAGGGGGCGAGCAGTACTTC.

This rearrangement joins TRBV27 to TRBJ2-1; the match to TRBD2 covers 14 bases. V trimming: 6 bases; J trimming: 4 bases; junction bases outside the gene matches: 2. This CDR3 is built from 15 residues. Looked up from germline, CDR1 is MNHEY and CDR2 is SMNVEV (reference sequence). The CDR3 region is CASSRLAGGYNEQFF. The CDR3 region has the DNA TGTGCCAGCAGCCGACTAGCGGGAGGGTACAATGAGCAGTTCTTC.

The chain joins TRBV28 to TRBJ1-1, with 8 bases matching TRBD1. Germline V lookup: CDR1 MDHEN, CDR2 SYDVKM. V lost 6 bases, J lost 1 base, and 7 bases stayed unmatched. The CDR3 loop spans 15 amino acids. CDR3 DNA: TGTGCCAGCAGCCTAGGGACAGGCGGGAACACTGAAGCTTTCTTT. This gives the protein CASSLGTGGNTEAFF. The variable domain in full, with the rest retrieved from reference TRBV28 and TRBJ1-1, is DVKVTQSSRYLVKRTGEKVFLECVQDMDHENMFWYRQDPGLGLRLIYFSYDVKMKEKGDIPEGYSVSREKKERFSLILESASTNQTSMYLCASSLGTGGNTEAFFGQGTRLTVV.

J is TRBJ2-7 and V is TRBV19; 8 bases line up with TRBD1. The germline V gene encodes CDR1 LNHDA and CDR2 SQIVND (reference sequence). The CDR3 runs 13 residues. Germline trimming cut 6 bases from V and 0 bases from J; bases unmatched to any gene: 1. CDR3 sequence (DNA): TGTGCCAGTAGGGACAGGGCCTCCTACGAGCAGTACTTC. Its protein product is CASRDRASYEQYF. The full variable domain, with the rest looked up from reference TRBV19 and TRBJ2-7, is DGGITQSPKYLFRKEGQNVTLSCEQNLNHDAMYWYRQDPGQGLRLIYYSQIVNDFQKGDIAEGYSVSREKKESFPLTVTSAQKNPTAFYLCASRDRASYEQYFGPGTRLTVT.

The chain employs TRBV18 and TRBJ2-2; 9 positions agree with TRBD1. Trimming took 4 bases from V and 2 from J; bases not matched to a gene: 2. CDR3 size: 15 residues. The germline V gene encodes CDR1 KGHSH and CDR2 LQKENI. This CDR3 reads CASSLTGGNTGELFF. The DNA of the CDR3 is TGTGCCAGCTCACTAACAGGGGGCAACACCGGGGAGCTGTTTTTT.

The chain links TRBV23-1 to TRBJ2-1, with 8 bases aligning to TRBD1. TRBV23-1 is marked as an open reading frame, function uncertain. The CDR3 runs to 17 residues. V was pared by 3 bases and J by 6 bases, with 13 bases of the junction left unmatched. CDR3: CASSQTMTGEGLNEQFF. The CDR3, as DNA: TGCGCCAGCAGTCAGACGATGACAGGGGAAGGGCTCAATGAGCAGTTCTTC.

This sequence joins TRBV7-3 and TRBJ2-1; maybe TRBD2 (5 bases). CDR1 and CDR2 (germline): SGHTA, FQGTGA. V was shortened by 0 bases and J by 4 bases, with 13 bases between the two germline ends. CDR3 size: 16 residues. Written as DNA, the CDR3 is TGTGCCAGCAGCTTAACGGTCTCGCGGGCGTACAATGAGCAGTTCTTC. Protein: CASSLTVSRAYNEQFF. Supplemented by reference TRBV7-3 and TRBJ2-1, the full variable domain reads GAGVSQTPSNKVTEKGKYVELRCDPISGHTALYWYRQSLGQGPEFLIYFQGTGAADDSGLPNDRFFAVRPEGSVSTLKIQRTERGDSAVYLCASSLTVSRAYNEQFFGPGTRLTVL.

V and J are TRBV7-2 and TRBJ1-1, with 7 nucleotides matching TRBD1. This CDR3 comprises 19 residues. Germline V gene data show CDR1 as SGHTA and CDR2 as FQGNSA. The ends lost 6 bases at V and 4 bases at J; junction bases unmatched: 23. The CDR3 region has the DNA TGTGCCAGCAGGATATACAGGGGAAGTATCCCCGGTACGAGCACTGAAGCTTTCTTT. Translating it yields CASRIYRGSIPGTSTEAFF.

This rearrangement joins TRBV28 to TRBJ2-5, with D possibly TRBD2 on 5 matching bases. CDR3 length equals 12 residues. Germline-derived CDR1 and CDR2 are MDHEN and SYDVKM. Between the trimmed V and J ends, which lost 3 bases and 7 bases, there was a span of 9 bases. The CDR3 is CASSFGRGTQYF. The DNA of the CDR3 is TGTGCCAGCAGTTTCGGTCGGGGGACCCAGTACTTC.

The rearrangement uses TRBV7-2 and TRBJ2-7; no clear D gene. Germline loops: CDR1 SGHTA, CDR2 FQGNSA. This CDR3 has 13 residues. Trimming shortened V by 5 bases and J by 6 bases, and 14 bases separated the two germline ends. The CDR3 reads CASSPIYLLEQYF. CDR3 DNA: TGTGCCAGCAGCCCAATCTACCTCCTCGAGCAGTACTTC.